This TCR beta chain came from a study of OX40 agonist ivuxolimab in advanced cancers. Study as a whole: A history of anti-PD-1, anti-PD-L1 or anti-CTLA-4 therapy was acceptable, and approximately 40% had some.

Profiled with immunoSEQ multiplex PCR; TCRdb holds only in-frame clones, not every one. The sample includes about 79,000 clones, around 92% seen only once; the top ten take 9.5% to 12%. Broader study findings: Averaging showed that CD8+ T cells had more expanded clones than CD4+ did. Partial responders treated at 0.1-3.0 mg/kg exhibited clonal expansion among the lowest measured.

Exclusion applied to patients with autoimmune disease history or systemic immunosuppression. Concerning this clone itself: Its cognate antigen is unknown.

The origin of this receptor is an adult with an advanced solid tumor such as melanoma, head and neck, liver or kidney cancer. Here the sequenced sample was CD4+ or CD8+ T cells sorted from blood, taken in a trial of the OX40 agonist ivuxolimab.

Written as DNA, the CDR3 is TGCGCCAGCAGCTTGTTTACAACTTACGAGCAGTACTTC. Translation: CASSLFTTYEQYF. The V call is TRBV5-1, the J call TRBJ2-7, with D hard to call. V lost 1 base, J lost 4 bases, and 9 bases lay in between. The CDR3 length is 13 residues. Germline-derived CDR1 and CDR2 are SGHRS and YFSETQ.